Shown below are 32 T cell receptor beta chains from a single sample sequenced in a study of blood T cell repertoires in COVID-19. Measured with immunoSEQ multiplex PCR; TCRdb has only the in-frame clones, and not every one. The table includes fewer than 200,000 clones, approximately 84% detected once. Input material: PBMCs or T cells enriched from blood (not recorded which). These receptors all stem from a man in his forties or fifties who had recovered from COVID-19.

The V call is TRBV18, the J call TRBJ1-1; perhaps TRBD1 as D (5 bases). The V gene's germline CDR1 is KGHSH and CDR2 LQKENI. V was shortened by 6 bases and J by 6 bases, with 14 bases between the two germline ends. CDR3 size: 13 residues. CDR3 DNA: TGTGCCAGCTCCCCAATCGGGGGACCTGAAGCTTTCTTT. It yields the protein CASSPIGGPEAFF. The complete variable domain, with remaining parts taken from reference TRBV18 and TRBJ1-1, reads NAGVMQNPRHLVRRRGQEARLRCSPMKGHSHVYWYRQLPEEGLKFMVYLQKENIIDESGMPKERFSAEFPKEGPSILRIQQVVRGDSAAYFCASSPIGGPEAFFGQGTRLTVV.

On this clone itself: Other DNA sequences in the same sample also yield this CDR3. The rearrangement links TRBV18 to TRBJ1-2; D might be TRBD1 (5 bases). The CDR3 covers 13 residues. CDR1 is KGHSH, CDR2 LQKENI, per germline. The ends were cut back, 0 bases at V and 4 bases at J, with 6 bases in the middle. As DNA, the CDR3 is TGTGCCAGCTCACCACCGGGGGGCTATGGCTACACCTTC. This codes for CASSPPGGYGYTF.

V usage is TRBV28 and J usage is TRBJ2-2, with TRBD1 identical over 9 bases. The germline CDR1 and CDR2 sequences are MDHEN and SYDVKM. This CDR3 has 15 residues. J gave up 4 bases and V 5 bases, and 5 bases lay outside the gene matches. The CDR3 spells CASSDGQGLTGELFF. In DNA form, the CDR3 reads TGTGCCAGCAGTGATGGACAGGGGCTCACCGGGGAGCTGTTTTTT. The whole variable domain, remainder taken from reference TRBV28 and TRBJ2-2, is DVKVTQSSRYLVKRTGEKVFLECVQDMDHENMFWYRQDPGLGLRLIYFSYDVKMKEKGDIPEGYSVSREKKERFSLILESASTNQTSMYLCASSDGQGLTGELFFGEGSRLTVL.

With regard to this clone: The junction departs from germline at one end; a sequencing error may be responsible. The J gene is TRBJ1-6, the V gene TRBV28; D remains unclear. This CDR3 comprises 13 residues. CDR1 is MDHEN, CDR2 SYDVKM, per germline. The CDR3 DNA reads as TGTGCCAGCACGAGCTCCTATAATTTACCCCTCCACTTT. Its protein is CASTSSYNLPLHF.

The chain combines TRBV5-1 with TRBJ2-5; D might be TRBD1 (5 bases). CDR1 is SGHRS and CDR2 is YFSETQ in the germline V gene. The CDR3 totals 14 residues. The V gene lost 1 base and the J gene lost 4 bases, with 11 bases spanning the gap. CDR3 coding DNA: TGCGCCAGCAGCTTGTGGGGCGCAGGAGAGACCCAGTACTTC. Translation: CASSLWGAGETQYF.

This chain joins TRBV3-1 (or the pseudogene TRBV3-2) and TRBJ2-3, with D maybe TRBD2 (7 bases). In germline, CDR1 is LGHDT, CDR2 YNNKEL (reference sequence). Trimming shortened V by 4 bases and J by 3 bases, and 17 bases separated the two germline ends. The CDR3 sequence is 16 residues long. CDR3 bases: TGTGCCAGCAGCCTAGGAGGGGGGGCGGTGACAGATACGCAGTATTTT. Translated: CASSLGGGAVTDTQYF.

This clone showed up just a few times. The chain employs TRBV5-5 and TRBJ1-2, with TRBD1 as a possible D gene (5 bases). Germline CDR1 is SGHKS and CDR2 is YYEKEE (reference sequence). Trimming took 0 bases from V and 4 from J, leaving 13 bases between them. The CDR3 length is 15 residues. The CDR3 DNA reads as TGTGCCAGCAGCTTGGAGGGGTCCCGCGGCTATGGCTACACCTTC. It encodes CASSLEGSRGYGYTF.

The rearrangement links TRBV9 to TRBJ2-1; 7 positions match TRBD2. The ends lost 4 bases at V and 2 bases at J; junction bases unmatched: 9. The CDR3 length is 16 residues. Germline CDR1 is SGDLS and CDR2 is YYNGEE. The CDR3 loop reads CASSQGAGVTYNEQFF. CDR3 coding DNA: TGTGCCAGCAGCCAAGGTGCGGGGGTCACCTACAATGAGCAGTTCTTC.

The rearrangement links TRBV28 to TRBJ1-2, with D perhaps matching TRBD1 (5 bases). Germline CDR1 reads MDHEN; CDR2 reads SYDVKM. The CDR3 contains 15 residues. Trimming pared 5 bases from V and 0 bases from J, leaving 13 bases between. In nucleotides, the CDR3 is TGTGCCAGCAGTCTCACAGGCCCCACTAACTATGGCTACACCTTC. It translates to CASSLTGPTNYGYTF.

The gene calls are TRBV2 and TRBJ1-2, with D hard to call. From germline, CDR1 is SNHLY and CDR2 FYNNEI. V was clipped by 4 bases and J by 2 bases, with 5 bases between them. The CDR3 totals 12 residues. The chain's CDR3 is CASSVQNYGYTF. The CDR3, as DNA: TGTGCCAGCAGTGTCCAGAACTATGGCTACACCTTC.

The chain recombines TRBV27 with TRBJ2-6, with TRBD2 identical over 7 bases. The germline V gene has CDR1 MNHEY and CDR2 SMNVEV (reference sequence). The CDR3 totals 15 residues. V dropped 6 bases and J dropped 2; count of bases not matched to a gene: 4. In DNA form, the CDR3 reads TGTGCCAGCAGGTTTCGGGGGGCTGGGGCCAACGTCCTGACTTTC. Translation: CASRFRGAGANVLTF.

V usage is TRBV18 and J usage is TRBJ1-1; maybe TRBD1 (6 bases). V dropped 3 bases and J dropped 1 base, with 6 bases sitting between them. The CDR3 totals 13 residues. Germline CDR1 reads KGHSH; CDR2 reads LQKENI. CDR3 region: CASSPRGNTEAFF. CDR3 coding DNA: TGTGCCAGCTCACCCAGGGGGAACACTGAAGCTTTCTTT.

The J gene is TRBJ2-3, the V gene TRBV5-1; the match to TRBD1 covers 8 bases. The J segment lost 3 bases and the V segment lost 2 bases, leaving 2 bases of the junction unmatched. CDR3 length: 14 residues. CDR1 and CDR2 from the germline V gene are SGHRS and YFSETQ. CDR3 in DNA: TGCGCCAGCAGCTTCCAGGGGGCGACAGATACGCAGTATTTT. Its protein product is CASSFQGATDTQYF.

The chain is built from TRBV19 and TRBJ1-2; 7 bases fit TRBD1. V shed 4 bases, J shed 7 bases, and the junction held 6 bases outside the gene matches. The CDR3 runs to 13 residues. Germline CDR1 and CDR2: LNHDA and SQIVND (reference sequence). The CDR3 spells CASSNRQGRGYTF. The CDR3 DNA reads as TGTGCCAGTAGTAATAGACAGGGCCGTGGCTACACCTTC.

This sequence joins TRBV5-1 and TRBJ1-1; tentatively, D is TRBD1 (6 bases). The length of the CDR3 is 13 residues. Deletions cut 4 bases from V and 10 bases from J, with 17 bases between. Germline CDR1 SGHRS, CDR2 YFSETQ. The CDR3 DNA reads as TGCGCCAGCAGCCGGGGAGGGGGTCTTGTAGCTTTCTTT. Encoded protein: CASSRGGGLVAFF.

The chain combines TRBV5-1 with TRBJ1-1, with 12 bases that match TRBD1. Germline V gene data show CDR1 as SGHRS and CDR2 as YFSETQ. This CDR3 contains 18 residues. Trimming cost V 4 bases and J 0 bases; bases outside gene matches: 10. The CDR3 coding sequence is TGCGCCAGCAGCGTCACCGGGACAGGGGGCTTCATGAACACTGAAGCTTTCTTT. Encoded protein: CASSVTGTGGFMNTEAFF.

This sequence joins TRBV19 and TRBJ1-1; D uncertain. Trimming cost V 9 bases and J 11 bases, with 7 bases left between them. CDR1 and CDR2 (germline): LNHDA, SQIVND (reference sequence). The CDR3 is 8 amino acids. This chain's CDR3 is CASFPAFF. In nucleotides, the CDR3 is TGTGCCAGCTTCCCGGCTTTCTTT.

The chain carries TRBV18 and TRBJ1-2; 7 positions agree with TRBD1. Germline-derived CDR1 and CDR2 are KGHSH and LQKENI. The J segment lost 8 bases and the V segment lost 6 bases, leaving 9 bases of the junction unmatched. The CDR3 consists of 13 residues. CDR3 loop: CASSRTGDRGYTF. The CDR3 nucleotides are TGTGCCAGCTCGAGGACAGGAGATCGAGGCTACACCTTC.

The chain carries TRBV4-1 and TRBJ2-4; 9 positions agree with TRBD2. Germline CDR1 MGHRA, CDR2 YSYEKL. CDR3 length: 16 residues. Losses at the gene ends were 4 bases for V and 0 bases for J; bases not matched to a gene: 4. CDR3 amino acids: CASSRLAELAKNIQYF. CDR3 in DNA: TGCGCCAGCAGCCGACTAGCGGAGCTAGCCAAAAACATTCAGTACTTC.

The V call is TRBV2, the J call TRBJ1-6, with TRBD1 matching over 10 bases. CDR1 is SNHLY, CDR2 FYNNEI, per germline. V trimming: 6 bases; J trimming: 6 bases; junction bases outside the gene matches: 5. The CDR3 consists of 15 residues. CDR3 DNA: TGTGCCAGCAGGGCCGGGACAGGGGTTAATTCACCCCTCCACTTT. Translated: CASRAGTGVNSPLHF.

The CDR3 here is CASSLDSSNQPQHF. In nucleotides, the CDR3 is TGCGCCAGCAGCTTAGACAGTAGCAATCAGCCCCAGCATTTT. The rearrangement uses TRBV5-1 and TRBJ1-5, with D maybe TRBD1 (5 bases). Germline loops: CDR1 SGHRS, CDR2 YFSETQ. Trimming took 2 bases from V and 0 from J, leaving 6 bases between them. The CDR3 has 14 residues.

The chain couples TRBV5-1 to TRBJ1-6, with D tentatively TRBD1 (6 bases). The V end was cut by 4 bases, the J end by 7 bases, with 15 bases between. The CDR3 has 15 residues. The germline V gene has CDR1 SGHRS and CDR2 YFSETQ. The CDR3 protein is CASSPDGTRNSPLHF. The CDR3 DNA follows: TGCGCCAGCAGCCCCGACGGGACACGCAATTCACCCCTCCACTTT.

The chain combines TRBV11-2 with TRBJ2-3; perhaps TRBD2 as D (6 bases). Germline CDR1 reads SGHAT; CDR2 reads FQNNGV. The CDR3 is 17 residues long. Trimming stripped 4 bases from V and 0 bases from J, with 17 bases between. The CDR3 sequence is CASSYSLHGGSTDTQYF. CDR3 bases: TGTGCCAGCAGCTATTCTCTGCACGGGGGAAGCACAGATACGCAGTATTTT.

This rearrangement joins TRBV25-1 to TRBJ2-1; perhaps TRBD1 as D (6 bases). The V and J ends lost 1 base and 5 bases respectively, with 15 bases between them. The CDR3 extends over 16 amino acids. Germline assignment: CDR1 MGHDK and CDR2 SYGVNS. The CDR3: CASSESGHHRNNEQFF. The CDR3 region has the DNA TGTGCCAGCAGTGAATCGGGACACCACCGTAACAATGAGCAGTTCTTC.

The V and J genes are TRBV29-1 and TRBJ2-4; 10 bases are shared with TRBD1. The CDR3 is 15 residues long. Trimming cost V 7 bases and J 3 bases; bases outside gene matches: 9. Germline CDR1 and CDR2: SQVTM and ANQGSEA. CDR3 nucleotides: TGCAGCGGCGCCACGTGGACAGGGGGCAAAAACATTCAGTACTTC. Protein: CSGATWTGGKNIQYF. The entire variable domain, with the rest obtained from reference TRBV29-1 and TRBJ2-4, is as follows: SAVISQKPSRDICQRGTSLTIQCQVDSQVTMMFWYRQQPGQSLTLIATANQGSEATYESGFVIDKFPISRPNLTFSTLTVSNMSPEDSSIYLCSGATWTGGKNIQYFGAGTRLSVL.

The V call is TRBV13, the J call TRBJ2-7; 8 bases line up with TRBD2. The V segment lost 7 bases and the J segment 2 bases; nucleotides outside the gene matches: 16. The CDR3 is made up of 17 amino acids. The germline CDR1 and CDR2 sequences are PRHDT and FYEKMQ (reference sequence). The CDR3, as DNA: TGTGCCAGCACCGATCATCAGCGGGGGCGAGGAACCTACGAGCAGTACTTC. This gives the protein CASTDHQRGRGTYEQYF.

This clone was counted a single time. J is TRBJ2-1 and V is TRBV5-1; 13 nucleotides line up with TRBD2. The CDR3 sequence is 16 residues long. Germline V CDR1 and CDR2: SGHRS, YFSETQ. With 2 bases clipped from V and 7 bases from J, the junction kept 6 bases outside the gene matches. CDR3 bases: TGCGCCAGCAGCTTAAGCGCGGGACTAGCGGGGAATGAGCAGTTCTTC. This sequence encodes CASSLSAGLAGNEQFF.

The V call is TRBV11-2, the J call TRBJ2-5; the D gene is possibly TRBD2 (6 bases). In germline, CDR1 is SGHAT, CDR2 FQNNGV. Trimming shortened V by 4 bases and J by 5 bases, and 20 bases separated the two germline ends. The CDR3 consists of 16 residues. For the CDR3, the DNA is TGTGCCAGCAGCTCCCTAGGACGGGAGAGAGTGGAGACCCAGTACTTC. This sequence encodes CASSSLGRERVETQYF. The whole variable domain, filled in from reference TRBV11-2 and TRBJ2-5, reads EAGVAQSPRYKIIEKRQSVAFWCNPISGHATLYWYQQILGQGPKLLIQFQNNGVVDDSQLPKDRFSAERLKGVDSTLKIQPAKLEDSAVYLCASSSLGRERVETQYFGPGTRLLVL.

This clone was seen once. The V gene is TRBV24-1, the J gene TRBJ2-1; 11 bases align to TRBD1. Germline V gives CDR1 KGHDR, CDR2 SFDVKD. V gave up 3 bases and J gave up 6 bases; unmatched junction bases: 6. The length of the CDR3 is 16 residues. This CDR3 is CATSDVGQGAGNEQFF. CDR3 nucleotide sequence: TGTGCCACCAGTGATGTCGGACAGGGGGCGGGCAATGAGCAGTTCTTC.

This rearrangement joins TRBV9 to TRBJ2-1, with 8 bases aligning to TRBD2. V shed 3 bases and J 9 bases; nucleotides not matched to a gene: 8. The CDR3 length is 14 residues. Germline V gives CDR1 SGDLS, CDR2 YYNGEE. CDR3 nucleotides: TGTGCCAGCAGCGCTTCAGGACTAGCAGGTGAGCAGTTCTTC. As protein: CASSASGLAGEQFF.

DNA of the CDR3: TGTGCCAGCAGGATGGGCGGGGGCGAGTACGAGCAGTACTTC. Amino acid sequence: CASRMGGGEYEQYF. V gene TRBV2 combines with J gene TRBJ2-7; possible D gene TRBD2, 7 bases. CDR1 SNHLY and CDR2 FYNNEI come from the germline V gene. This CDR3 has 14 amino acids. Trimming cost V 6 bases and J 4 bases, with 16 bases left between them.

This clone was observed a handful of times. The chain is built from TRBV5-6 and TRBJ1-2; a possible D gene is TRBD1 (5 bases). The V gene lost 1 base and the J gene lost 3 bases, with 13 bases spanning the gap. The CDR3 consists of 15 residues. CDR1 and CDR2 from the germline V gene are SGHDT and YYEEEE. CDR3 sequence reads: CASSLTGPGDYGYTF. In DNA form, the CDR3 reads TGTGCCAGCAGCTTGACAGGACCGGGAGACTATGGCTACACCTTC.